The rows below give T cell receptor beta chains drawn from one sample of a study of chemoradiotherapy in HPV16-positive cancers. Assay used: immunoSEQ multiplex PCR; TCRdb lists only in-frame clones, some missing. Here the sample spans about 68,000 clones, around nine tenths being singletons. The starting material was blood, obtained from a patient who underwent chemoradiotherapy. The receptors originated from a human donor with HPV-associated anogenital cancer. The CDR3 runs from the conserved cysteine through the conserved F or W. The D gene is left open where the match is weak. Clone size, where shown, is once, few, many, or a class for clones that have expanded.

d_call,clone_size,v_call,j_call,cdr3_aa,cdr3_nt
.,.,TRBV7-2,TRBJ2-1,CASSLRMSGPYNEQFF,TGTGCCAGCAGCTTAAGAATGAGCGGGCCATACAATGAGCAGTTCTTC
.,.,TRBV2,TRBJ1-4,CASSVPRREEKLFF,TGTGCCAGCAGTGTTCCCAGACGAGAAGAAAAACTGTTTTTT
.,.,TRBV7-8,TRBJ2-5,CASSFRGQETQYF,TGTGCCAGCAGCTTTAGGGGTCAAGAGACCCAGTACTTC
.,.,TRBV9,TRBJ1-1,CASSYGGEATEAFF,TGTGCCAGCAGTTACGGGGGGGAGGCCACTGAAGCTTTCTTT
.,.,TRBV28,TRBJ1-5,CASSFSPSNQPQHF,TGTGCCAGCAGTTTTAGTCCCAGCAATCAGCCCCAGCATTTT
.,.,TRBV5-4,TRBJ2-2,CASSSGSDRTGELFF,TGTGCCAGCAGTTCGGGGTCTGATAGGACCGGGGAGCTGTTTTTT
.,.,TRBV4-1,TRBJ2-1,CASSRDNWSSYNEQFF,TGCGCCAGCAGCCGAGACAACTGGAGCTCCTACAATGAGCAGTTCTTC
.,.,TRBV28,TRBJ1-1,CASTPGGGNTEAFF,TGTGCCAGCACCCCCGGCGGGGGGAACACTGAAGCTTTCTTT
TRBD1,.,TRBV18,TRBJ2-4,CASSLQGATDIQYF,TGTGCCAGCTCACTTCAGGGGGCGACGGACATTCAGTACTTC
.,.,TRBV28,TRBJ1-6,CATKEGRLNSPLHF,TGTGCCACCAAGGAAGGACGGCTTAATTCACCCCTCCACTTT
TRBD2,.,TRBV28,TRBJ2-3,CASSWAGVTDTQYF,TGTGCCAGCAGTTGGGCGGGAGTGACAGATACGCAGTATTTT
.,.,TRBV29-1,TRBJ1-2,CSVEGRDGTNYGYTF,TGCAGCGTTGAAGGCCGGGACGGGACCAACTATGGCTACACCTTC
TRBD2,.,TRBV19,TRBJ2-7,CASSILAGAYEQYF,TGTGCCAGTAGTATACTAGCGGGGGCCTACGAGCAGTACTTC
.,.,TRBV6-4,TRBJ1-2,CASSDQGTFGYTF,TGTGCCAGCAGTGACCAGGGAACCTTTGGCTACACCTTC
.,.,TRBV30,TRBJ1-1,CAWSVSQNTEAFF,TGTGCCTGGAGTGTATCGCAGAACACTGAAGCTTTCTTT
.,.,TRBV10-2,TRBJ2-7,CASSEGTPASYEQYF,TGCGCCAGCAGTGAGGGGACACCAGCCTCCTACGAGCAGTACTTC
TRBD1,.,TRBV27,TRBJ1-2,CASSPRTGRYGYTF,TGTGCCAGCAGTCCTCGGACAGGGCGCTATGGCTACACCTTC
.,.,TRBV7-2,TRBJ1-3,CASSLQVVGNTIYF,TGTGCCAGCAGCTTACAAGTGGTTGGAAACACCATATATTTT
.,.,TRBV2,TRBJ2-1,CASRAGLLASSYNEQFF,TGTGCCAGCAGGGCGGGACTCCTTGCTAGCTCCTACAATGAGCAGTTCTTC
.,.,TRBV18,TRBJ2-7,CASSPTGYEQYF,TGTGCCAGCTCACCAACGGGCTACGAGCAGTACTTC
.,.,TRBV4-2,TRBJ1-4,CASSQVTVGEKLFF,TGTGCCAGCAGCCAAGTAACAGTCGGTGAAAAACTGTTTTTT
.,.,TRBV18,TRBJ1-5,CASSPRQGETWNQPQHF,TGTGCCAGCTCACCACGTCAGGGCGAAACCTGGAATCAGCCCCAGCATTTT
.,.,TRBV5-4,TRBJ1-1,CASSPLGAEAEAFF,TGTGCCAGCAGCCCTTTGGGGGCTGAGGCTGAAGCTTTCTTT
TRBD1,.,TRBV29-1,TRBJ1-2,CSVEGTANNYGYTF,TGCAGCGTTGAGGGGACAGCTAATAACTATGGCTACACCTTC
.,.,TRBV5-4,TRBJ1-4,CASSLNQGRGEKLFF,TGTGCCAGCAGCTTGAATCAGGGCCGGGGGGAAAAACTGTTTTTT
TRBD2,once,TRBV4-1,TRBJ2-2,CASSKLAGGLTGELFF,TGCGCCAGCAGCAAACTAGCGGGGGGGCTCACCGGGGAGCTGTTTTTT
.,.,TRBV2,TRBJ1-1,CASRTDRNTEAFF,TGTGCCAGCAGAACCGACAGAAACACTGAAGCTTTCTTT
.,.,TRBV5-1,TRBJ2-3,CASSLGGSGRDTQYF,TGCGCCAGCAGCTTGGGGGGGAGTGGTAGAGATACGCAGTATTTT